The text below deals with one T cell receptor (beta chain). Its antigen is currently unknown. This record comes from a study of chemoradiotherapy in HPV16-positive cancers. Whole-study context: Functional T-cell assays on a couple of HPV16-positive patients' cells defined candidate HPV-specific clones and common TCR motifs. Whole-study findings and limits: Candidate HPV-specific clones and E7-related TCR motifs grew in tumor during treatment. HPV-responsive T-cell expansion during chemoradiotherapy was linked to improved recurrence-free survival in HPV16-positive patients.

Using immunoSEQ multiplex PCR, the repertoire was profiled, and TCRdb retains in-frame clones only, with some absent. The repertoire holds 9,500 to 15,000 clones, with approximately 87% as singletons. Germline V gene sequence: CDR1 MGHDK, CDR2 SYGVNS. Trimming shortened V by 8 bases and J by 3 bases, and 13 bases separated the two germline ends. The CDR3 loop spans 13 amino acids. The rearrangement joins TRBV25-1 to TRBJ1-1; a weak D match, TRBD1 (5 bases). This specimen consisted of blood, obtained from a patient who underwent chemoradiotherapy. The source is a human donor with HPV-associated anogenital cancer. The CDR3 here is CASVLSGDTEAFF. The CDR3 region has the DNA TGTGCCAGCGTACTCTCGGGGGACACTGAAGCTTTCTTT.